Listed here is a single TCR beta chain. Its specificity is unknown. The record originates from a study of Tregs in tolerant kidney transplant recipients. Study-level background: Related graft donors supplied nonmyeloablative bone marrow transplants, and mixed chimerism was transient. General study findings and limits: Few patients were studied, so findings need validation in larger groups. The most relevant donor-specific Treg TCRbeta repertoire apparently came from expansion with activated donor B cells.

This table comes from immunoSEQ multiplex PCR, and its TCRdb copy is limited to in-frame clones, with some not included. The sample comprises more than 75,000 clones, approximately 93% of which are singletons, and 0.46% rests with the top ten. Germline V gene lookup returns CDR1 SGHRS and CDR2 YFSETQ. Trimming stripped 4 bases from V and 1 base from J, with 14 bases between. This CDR3 is 15 amino acids long. The chain employs TRBV5-1 and TRBJ2-5; tentative D call: TRBD2 (5 bases). The TCR sequence derives from a human donor who received a combined kidney and bone marrow transplant. Sequenced material: CD4+ T cells from blood, taken before the transplant. CDR3 sequence reads: CASSRDPGFQETQYF. CDR3 DNA: TGCGCCAGCAGCAGAGATCCGGGATTCCAAGAGACCCAGTACTTC.